This T cell receptor (beta chain) was found in a study of blood T cell repertoires in COVID-19. Overall study: The study drew acute and convalescent COVID-19 samples from the United States, Italy and Spain. In each case, the material was cDNA or gDNA derived from T cells, B-cell-depleted T cells, or PBMCs.

V lost 4 bases and J lost 9, with 13 bases in between. The CDR3 loop spans 13 amino acids. Methods used by the authors: Using reference gene primer amplification, nucleated cell counts were estimated. Produced via immunoSEQ multiplex PCR; TCRdb's table is partial and in-frame only. That table supplies the V and J calls and clone size; D and trimming were determined from the DNA. This sample has 25,000 to 30,000 clones, with 85% to 90% found just once. This chain joins TRBV12-3 or TRBV12-4 and TRBJ2-1; D possibly corresponds to TRBD2 (5 bases). Sequencing input: peripheral blood. The clonotype was recovered from a man in his 70s with active COVID-19. CDR3 amino acids: CASSSGVWGEQFF. The DNA for the CDR3 is TGTGCCAGCAGTTCCGGGGTTTGGGGTGAGCAGTTCTTC.